A selection of T cell receptor beta chains follows, all from one sample in a study of early T cells in non-severe SARS-CoV-2 infection. MiXCR, run by TCRdb on the 5' RACE reads, gives a single entry per CDR3 protein. The table includes about 80,000 distinct CDR3 sequences, about 5% detected once. Sequences were derived from whole blood, sampled at baseline. The receptors originated from an adult who was a healthcare worker with PCR-confirmed SARS-CoV-2 infection or an uninfected control (not recorded which). The CDR3 runs from the conserved cysteine through the conserved F or W. A D gene is named only where the DNA matches it firmly. Rows give clone size only sometimes, using once, few, many, or a class for an expanded clone.

abundance	d_gene	v_gene	j_gene	CDR3aa	CDR3nt
many	TRBD2	TRBV5-6	TRBJ2-2	CASSGASGSRRNTGELFF	TGTGCCAGCAGTGGCGCTAGCGGGAGTCGGAGGAACACCGGGGAGCTGTTTTTT
many	-	TRBV9	TRBJ1-6	CASSVGMSSYNSPLHF	TGTGCCAGCAGCGTAGGGATGAGCTCCTATAATTCACCCCTCCACTTT
many	-	TRBV12-3/TRBV12-4	TRBJ2-2	CASSLGERAGELFF	TGTGCCAGCAGTTTAGGCGAGAGGGCCGGGGAGCTGTTTTTT
-	TRBD2	TRBV6-2/TRBV6-3	TRBJ2-4	CASVAGGAKNIQYF	TGTGCCAGCGTAGCGGGAGGAGCCAAAAACATTCAGTACTTC
-	-	TRBV2	TRBJ1-1	CASSWSSSTNTEAFF	TGTGCCAGCAGTTGGTCTTCTTCGACGAACACTGAAGCTTTCTTT
many	TRBD2	TRBV28	TRBJ2-7	CASRPGLADYEQYF	TGTGCCAGCAGGCCGGGACTAGCAGACTACGAGCAGTACTTC
few	-	TRBV5-1	TRBJ1-4	CASSPLGQGTTNEKLFF	TGCGCCAGCAGCCCACTGGGACAAGGGACAACTAATGAAAAACTGTTTTTT
few	-	TRBV9	TRBJ2-7	CASSVEGKDYEQYF	TGTGCCAGCAGCGTAGAGGGAAAGGACTACGAGCAGTACTTC
few	-	TRBV12-3/TRBV12-4	TRBJ2-7	CASSTDGGPYEQYF	TGTGCCAGCAGCACAGACGGGGGACCCTACGAGCAGTACTTC
few	-	TRBV6-2/TRBV6-3	TRBJ2-1	CASSYSGYNEQFF	TGTGCCAGCAGTTACTCCGGGTACAATGAGCAGTTCTTC
few	TRBD2	TRBV7-9	TRBJ2-3	CASSLALAGSTDTQYF	TGTGCCAGCAGCTTAGCACTAGCGGGTAGCACAGATACGCAGTATTTT
few	-	TRBV10-3	TRBJ2-3	CAISESPVTSTDTQYF	TGTGCCATCAGTGAGTCCCCAGTAACTAGCACAGATACGCAGTATTTT
-	TRBD2	TRBV4-1	TRBJ2-1	CASSHGGRAYNEQFF	TGCGCCAGCAGCCACGGCGGGAGGGCATACAATGAGCAGTTCTTC
-	-	TRBV7-6	TRBJ2-5	CASSLRPRGETQYF	TGTGCCAGCAGCTTACGACCCCGAGGAGAGACCCAGTACTTC
-	-	TRBV2	TRBJ2-1	CASSPAGGTYNEQFF	TGTGCCAGCAGCCCAGCGGGTGGTACCTACAATGAGCAGTTCTTC
many	-	TRBV27	TRBJ1-5	CASPPTRCWPQHF	TGTGCCAGCCCCCCGACACGGTGTTGGCCCCAGCATTTT
-	-	TRBV24-1	TRBJ2-3	CATSDSQGTDTQYF	TGTGCCACCAGTGATTCTCAGGGAACAGATACGCAGTATTTT
many	-	TRBV7-6	TRBJ1-6	CASSSGQSSYNSPLHF	TGTGCCAGCAGCTCCGGACAGAGCTCCTATAATTCACCCCTCCACTTT
-	TRBD2	TRBV7-9	TRBJ2-1	CASSSTVAGGPSYNEQFF	TGTGCCAGCAGCTCAACGGTAGCGGGAGGGCCGTCCTACAATGAGCAGTTCTTC
few	TRBD2	TRBV18	TRBJ2-3	CASSQGLAGVDTQYF	TGTGCCAGCTCCCAGGGACTAGCGGGAGTTGATACGCAGTATTTT
-	-	TRBV28	TRBJ2-1	CASTPPPGGTEQFF	TGTGCCAGCACCCCGCCCCCCGGGGGTACTGAGCAGTTCTTC
-	-	TRBV27	TRBJ1-2	CASSLSFGNYGYTF	TGTGCCAGCAGTTTATCATTCGGAAACTATGGCTACACCTTC
few	-	TRBV20-1	TRBJ1-1	CSARDRAMATEAFF	TGCAGTGCTAGAGATAGGGCGATGGCCACTGAAGCTTTCTTT
many	TRBD1	TRBV7-9	TRBJ1-1	CASSNGTGRNTEAFF	TGTGCCAGCAGTAATGGGACAGGGAGGAACACTGAAGCTTTCTTT
few	-	TRBV5-8	TRBJ2-7	CASSLDSRNSYEQYF	TGTGCCAGCAGCTTGGATTCGAGAAACTCCTACGAGCAGTACTTC
many	-	TRBV29-1	TRBJ2-2	CSASRHEDTGELFF	TGCAGCGCGAGCCGACATGAGGACACCGGGGAGCTGTTTTTT
-	-	TRBV6-5	TRBJ2-5	CASSTGRRETQYF	TGTGCCAGCAGCACAGGGCGTCGCGAGACCCAGTACTTC
few	-	TRBV7-3	TRBJ2-2	CASSPRMNLNTGELFF	TGTGCCAGCAGCCCCCGGATGAATCTGAACACCGGGGAGCTGTTTTTT
many	-	TRBV5-1	TRBJ1-2	CASSQGRLLAGYTF	TGCGCCAGCAGCCAAGGACGGCTACTTGCTGGCTACACCTTC
-	-	TRBV5-6	TRBJ2-7	CASSFSVSYEQYF	TGTGCCAGCAGCTTTAGCGTATCCTACGAGCAGTACTTC
-	TRBD2	TRBV5-1	TRBJ2-5	CASSWSGRGETQYF	TGCGCCAGCAGCTGGAGCGGGAGAGGAGAGACCCAGTACTTC
few	-	TRBV5-3	TRBJ2-7	CARSYDRTLYEQYF	TGTGCCAGAAGCTACGACCGGACCCTCTACGAGCAGTACTTC
few	-	TRBV15	TRBJ1-5	CATSRGGRGAQPQHF	TGTGCCACCAGCAGAGGAGGAAGGGGAGCTCAGCCCCAGCATTTT
many	-	TRBV4-1	TRBJ2-1	CASSHYSNSYNEQFF	TGCGCCAGCAGCCATTATTCAAACTCCTACAATGAGCAGTTCTTC
many	-	TRBV29-1	TRBJ2-2	CSITRHTGELFF	TGCAGCATAACACGCCACACCGGGGAGCTGTTTTTT
many	-	TRBV20-1	TRBJ2-3	CSARDRRAASTDTQYF	TGCAGTGCTAGAGATAGGAGGGCAGCCAGCACAGATACGCAGTATTTT
-	-	TRBV28	TRBJ1-3	CVSSRGHSGNTIYF	TGTGTCAGCAGCCGGGGCCACTCTGGAAACACCATATATTTT
many	-	TRBV4-1	TRBJ1-5	CASSQVFGGNQPQHF	TGCGCCAGCAGCCAAGTGTTCGGAGGCAATCAGCCCCAGCATTTT
-	TRBD2	TRBV14	TRBJ2-1	CASSQDTLAGRSYNEQFF	TGTGCCAGCAGCCAAGATACTCTAGCGGGAAGATCTTACAATGAGCAGTTCTTC
few	-	TRBV20-1	TRBJ2-5	CSARGGWEQETQYF	TGCAGTGCTAGAGGGGGATGGGAGCAAGAGACCCAGTACTTC
few	-	TRBV30	TRBJ1-5	CAWSVMGGSGKPQHF	TGTGCCTGGAGTGTAATGGGGGGATCGGGTAAGCCCCAGCATTTT
-	-	TRBV12-2	TRBJ1-5	CASRYPPGGNGQPQHF	TGTGCAAGTCGCTACCCCCCGGGGGGGAACGGGCAGCCCCAGCATTTT
many	-	TRBV6-1	TRBJ2-1	CASSEGPRRGNEQFF	TGTGCCAGCAGTGAAGGCCCCCGTCGGGGCAATGAGCAGTTCTTC
-	-	TRBV7-6	TRBJ2-7	CASGTQRYEQYF	TGTGCCAGCGGAACACAGAGATACGAGCAGTACTTC
-	-	TRBV5-1	TRBJ2-1	CASSLTRPKGSYNEQFF	TGCGCCAGCAGCTTGACCCGCCCGAAAGGTTCCTACAATGAGCAGTTCTTC
few	TRBD2	TRBV7-7	TRBJ2-3	CASSWGLAGSTDTQYF	TGTGCCAGCAGCTGGGGACTAGCGGGGAGCACAGATACGCAGTATTTT
-	-	TRBV6-5	TRBJ2-1	CASSYSSALGNSYNEQFF	TGTGCCAGCAGTTATTCTTCCGCTCTAGGGAACTCCTACAATGAGCAGTTCTTC
many	TRBD2	TRBV19	TRBJ2-1	CASSIALAGVYNEQFF	TGTGCCAGTAGTATAGCACTAGCGGGAGTTTACAATGAGCAGTTCTTC
-	-	TRBV15	TRBJ2-2	CATSPDITTGELFF	TGTGCCACCAGCCCGGACATCACCACCGGGGAGCTGTTTTTT